This TCR beta chain derives from a study of blood T cell repertoires in COVID-19. Profiling relied on immunoSEQ multiplex PCR, and the TCRdb table lists in-frame clones only, not all of them. This sample carries 300,000 to 350,000 clones, 70% to 90% of them seen once, and the ten largest clones take 2.2%. Trimming cost V 4 bases and J 5 bases; bases outside gene matches: 7. Germline V gene sequence: CDR1 SEHNR, CDR2 FQNEAQ (reference sequence). This CDR3 contains 14 residues. The sequence came from a young man who had recovered from COVID-19. The J gene is TRBJ1-1, the V gene TRBV7-9; TRBD1 matches at 7 bases. Sequenced: PBMCs or T cells enriched from blood (not recorded which). The CDR3, as DNA: TGTGCCAGCAGCTATCCGTCAGGGGGAACTGAAGCTTTCTTT. Protein sequence: CASSYPSGGTEAFF.